One T cell receptor beta chain is described in this entry. Antigen: not known. By quantitative 5'-RACE with molecular barcodes, the TCR beta libraries were made. TCRdb passed the 5' RACE reads through MiXCR, listing each CDR3 protein once. The sample lists approximately 220,000 distinct CDR3 sequences, 15% to 20% occurring once. CDR3 length: 15 amino acids. V was shortened by 3 bases and J by 0 bases, with 11 bases between the two germline ends. From germline, CDR1 is GTSNPN and CDR2 SVGIG (reference sequence). The source of the sample is a study of CD8 T cells in ankylosing spondylitis. Study-level results: Disease-linked clones reportedly showed significant enrichment in matched ankylosing spondylitis synovial fluid. Certain motif variants had earlier appeared in reactive arthritis synovial fluid and blood. Eight highly homologous variants formed a TCR beta motif that appeared characteristic of ankylosing spondylitis blood. The authors found the disease-linked clones to be CD8+ and relatively rare in peripheral blood.

The sequencing sample was made of blood, either unsorted or a sorted T cell fraction (not recorded which). The J gene is TRBJ1-4, the V gene TRBV30, with unresolved D. This TCR was sampled from a male donor with ankylosing spondylitis. CDR3 in amino acids: CAWSLGVATNEKLFF. For the CDR3, the DNA is TGTGCCTGGAGCTTGGGCGTCGCAACTAATGAAAAACTGTTTTTT.